This T cell receptor beta chain originates from a study of Graves' ophthalmopathy and Graves' hyperthyroidism. About the study: Peripheral blood sampling preceded any treatment and occurred at initial diagnosis.

Amplification of TCR beta CDR3 regions used RNA transcripts. Following a first-round RT-PCR that used HTBI primers, a second-round multiplex PCR was carried out. Using its own MiXCR run on the multiplex PCR reads, TCRdb lists one record per CDR3 protein. The table shows hundreds of thousands of distinct CDR3 sequences, with around 42% occurring only once. Looked up from germline, CDR1 is MRHNA and CDR2 is SNTAGT. Trimming cost V 3 bases and J 7 bases, with 12 bases left between them. This CDR3 has 13 residues. The TCR sequence derives from an adult man with Graves' ophthalmopathy. The sample comprised peripheral blood. The rearrangement joins TRBV6-4 to TRBJ2-5; D not resolved. CDR3 residues: CASSESTVGTQYF. CDR3 nucleotides: TGTGCCAGCAGTGAGTCTACGGTAGGGACCCAGTACTTC.